This section outlines one TCR beta chain sequence together with its context. The antigen is unknown. A multiplex PCR was run with 60 Vbeta primers and 13 Jbeta primers. The protocol was immunoSEQ multiplex PCR, while the TCRdb copy is restricted to in-frame clones and leaves out a portion. The sample consists of some 150,000 clones, approximately 80% of them appearing once. The sample originates from a study of cytomegalovirus exposure and HLA in healthy donors. Study-wide context: Researchers previously reported finding 117 million unique TCR beta sequences from approximately 200 million T cells.

The ends lost 5 bases at V and 8 bases at J; junction bases unmatched: 12. The germline V gene encodes CDR1 SGHTA and CDR2 FQGNSA. The CDR3 loop spans 15 amino acids. Regarding the study as a whole: Sequences of the TCR beta chain were said to predict the HLA-A and HLA-B alleles of most subjects accurately. Further analysis, carried out later, found HLA-associated TCR beta chains more clonally expanded than equally common other chains. In a later analysis, at a false discovery rate of 0.05, 17,000 or so TCR beta sequences were associated with HLA alleles.

Sequences were obtained from PBMCs. The chain uses TRBV7-2 and TRBJ2-5, with 9 bases fitting TRBD2. The clonotype was recovered from a man aged 50-59 years in good health and CMV-seropositive. CDR3 in amino acids: CASSDRAGGHGTQYF. The CDR3 coding sequence is TGTGCCAGCAGCGATAGGGCGGGGGGGCATGGTACCCAGTACTTC.